This TCR beta chain originates from a study of control samples from healthy donors and cancer patients. Germline V lookup: CDR1 MNHNS, CDR2 SASEGT. Unmatched junction bases numbered 12, after V lost 4 bases and J lost 0 bases. This CDR3 region has 18 residues. This clone has a handful of counts. The assay was immunoSEQ multiplex PCR, and TCRdb's table has in-frame clones only and misses some. The top ten hold around 13% of the sample, which has over 150,000 clones, approximately 94% seen once. The sequence was obtained from a man in his sixties with colorectal cancer. This chain connects TRBV6-1 to TRBJ1-5, with 7 bases identical to TRBD1. Sequenced input: PBMCs. The CDR3 here is CASSAPLGQTFSNQPQHF. The CDR3 DNA reads as TGTGCCAGCAGTGCACCTTTGGGACAGACCTTTAGCAATCAGCCCCAGCATTTT.